Presented here are 27 T cell receptor beta chains from one specimen sequenced in a study of CD8 T cells in Susac syndrome. RNA in amounts of roughly 0.5 to 1 ug was reverse transcribed with random hexamers. From the immunoSEQ multiplex PCR reads, TCRdb called clonotypes with MiXCR, one entry per CDR3 protein. Counted here are 130,000 or so distinct CDR3 sequences, 75% to 90% occurring once; the ten biggest clones make up more than 0.5%. Sequenced input: CD8+ T cells from PBMCs. The receptor source for this set is a human donor with multiple sclerosis.

The V call is TRBV5-1, the J call TRBJ2-1, with TRBD2 matching 11 bases. V lost 0 bases and J lost 7; bases outside the gene matches: 6. Germline loops: CDR1 SGHRS, CDR2 YFSETQ. This CDR3 has 16 amino acids. CDR3 DNA sequence: TGCGCCAGCAGCTTGGGACGGACTAGCGGGCGGAATGAGCAGTTCTTC. Amino acid sequence: CASSLGRTSGRNEQFF.

The chain combines TRBV27 with TRBJ2-1; D not resolved. Germline CDR1 and CDR2: MNHEY and SMNVEV (reference sequence). This CDR3 region has 13 residues. Between the trimmed V and J ends, which lost 3 bases and 4 bases, there was a span of 7 bases. DNA of the CDR3: TGTGCCAGCAGTTTTTCCAGATACAATGAGCAGTTCTTC. As protein: CASSFSRYNEQFF.

This chain connects TRBV14 to TRBJ2-1; TRBD2 might be the D (5 bases). The germline V gene encodes CDR1 SGHDN and CDR2 FVKESK. The V end was cut by 3 bases, the J end by 5 bases, with 11 bases between. The CDR3 has 14 residues. CDR3 loop: CASSQLNGDNEQFF. CDR3 in DNA: TGTGCCAGCAGCCAGTTGAACGGGGACAATGAGCAGTTCTTC.

This chain connects TRBV7-9 to TRBJ2-3, with TRBD2 matching over 7 bases. CDR3 length: 17 amino acids. With 6 bases clipped from V and 0 bases from J, the junction kept 12 bases outside the gene matches. Germline CDR1 and CDR2: SEHNR and FQNEAQ (reference sequence). In DNA, the CDR3 is TGTGCCAGCAGTGATCGGGGGGTATATCCTAGCACAGATACGCAGTATTTT. This codes for CASSDRGVYPSTDTQYF. Drawing the rest from reference TRBV7-9 and TRBJ2-3, the complete variable domain is DTGVSQNPRHKITKRGQNVTFRCDPISEHNRLYWYRQTLGQGPEFLTYFQNEAQLEKSRLLSDRFSAERPKGSFSTLEIQRTEQGDSAMYLCASSDRGVYPSTDTQYFGPGTRLTVL.

The chain has TRBV7-9 and TRBJ1-1; 8 bases match TRBD1. With 3 bases clipped from V and 0 bases from J, the junction kept 3 bases outside the gene matches. This CDR3 is built from 15 residues. Germline V gene data show CDR1 as SEHNR and CDR2 as FQNEAQ (reference sequence). In DNA, the CDR3 is TGTGCCAGCAGCTTGGACAGGGTGTTGAACACTGAAGCTTTCTTT. Translated: CASSLDRVLNTEAFF.

The chain joins TRBV5-1 to TRBJ2-2; TRBD2 matches 8 bases. V lost 5 bases, J lost 7 bases, and 13 bases stayed unmatched. The germline gives CDR1 SGHRS, CDR2 YFSETQ. This CDR3 comprises 16 residues. CDR3 amino acids: CASSLTREGPDGELFF. The CDR3 region has the DNA TGCGCCAGCAGTCTGACCCGGGAGGGCCCAGACGGGGAGCTGTTTTTT.

This clonotype was counted only a few times. The rearrangement joins TRBV6-1 to TRBJ2-5, with 8 bases identical to TRBD1. Germline CDR1 and CDR2: MNHNS and SASEGT. The junction had 11 bases not matched to a gene; V was cut back by 7 bases and J by 4 bases. CDR3 size: 15 residues. For the CDR3, the DNA is TGTGCCAGCATCCATCGGACAGGGTGGACAGAGACCCAGTACTTC. Amino acids: CASIHRTGWTETQYF.

This sequence joins TRBV20-1 and TRBJ1-4; TRBD1 is a possible D gene (5 bases). The CDR3 covers 17 residues. With 0 bases removed from V and 6 bases from J, the gap between germline ends came to 20 bases. Looked up from germline, CDR1 is DFQATT and CDR2 is SNEGSKA (reference sequence). The CDR3 sequence: CSARDRRTARGDEKLFF. CDR3 DNA: TGCAGTGCTAGAGATCGGCGAACAGCGCGGGGGGATGAAAAACTGTTTTTT.

In this sample, this clonotype turned up once. The rearrangement links TRBV27 to TRBJ2-1; D not resolved. Trimming cost V 4 bases and J 1 base, with 11 bases left between them. CDR1 and CDR2 from the germline V gene are MNHEY and SMNVEV (reference sequence). The CDR3 spans 15 residues. The CDR3 DNA is TGTGCCAGCAGTTCCCCGAAAATATCCTACAATGAGCAGTTCTTC. Translated: CASSSPKISYNEQFF.

The rearrangement joins TRBV20-1 to TRBJ2-1; 10 nucleotides line up with TRBD2. Germline V gene data show CDR1 as DFQATT and CDR2 as SNEGSKA (reference sequence). This CDR3 contains 16 residues. The junction had 10 bases not matched to a gene; V was cut back by 5 bases and J by 3 bases. The CDR3 region is CSAPSTGTSDYNEQFF. The CDR3 bases are TGCAGTGCTCCTTCGACCGGGACTAGCGACTACAATGAGCAGTTCTTC.

This clonotype was observed a single time. The chain has TRBV7-6 and TRBJ2-1, with a tentative D call TRBD2 (5 bases). Germline V gene sequence: CDR1 SGHVS, CDR2 FNYEAQ. The CDR3 has 12 residues. The V and J ends lost 6 bases and 5 bases respectively, with 8 bases between them. This CDR3 is CASSSVNNEQFF. DNA for the CDR3: TGTGCCAGCAGTAGCGTCAACAATGAGCAGTTCTTC.

The chain joins TRBV7-8 to TRBJ2-1; TRBD2 agrees at 7 bases. The junction had 11 bases not matched to a gene; V was cut back by 5 bases and J by 10 bases. Germline V gene sequence: CDR1 SGHVS, CDR2 FQNEAQ. This CDR3 is 14 amino acids long. CDR3 residues: CASSPPLTSHEQFF. CDR3 DNA sequence: TGTGCCAGCAGCCCCCCCCTGACTAGCCACGAGCAGTTCTTC.

This chain connects TRBV29-1 to TRBJ2-1; the D is unclear. Germline V gene lookup returns CDR1 SQVTM and CDR2 ANQGSEA. Trimming pared 6 bases from V and 0 bases from J, leaving 12 bases between. The CDR3 has 14 amino acids. For the CDR3, the DNA is TGCAGCGTCCAGCCGGTACCCTCCTACAATGAGCAGTTCTTC. Translation: CSVQPVPSYNEQFF.

This clonotype was seen once. The chain uses TRBV3-1 and TRBJ2-7; tentatively, D is TRBD1 (5 bases). CDR3 length equals 14 residues. V gave up 4 bases and J gave up 3 bases, with 13 bases separating them. The V gene's germline CDR1 is LGHDT and CDR2 YNNKEL (reference sequence). CDR3 bases: TGTGCCAGCAGCCTAATTGACAGAAACTACGAGCAGTACTTC. Its translation is CASSLIDRNYEQYF.

The chain combines TRBV18 with TRBJ1-6, with a weak D call TRBD1 (6 bases). The germline V gene has CDR1 KGHSH and CDR2 LQKENI. CDR3 length equals 14 residues. V was cut by 1 base and J by 10 bases, with 11 bases left in between. The CDR3 DNA reads TGTGCCAGCTCACCACGCAGGGGTGGGTCACCCCTCCACTTT. This encodes CASSPRRGGSPLHF.

The chain recombines TRBV2 with TRBJ2-7; tentatively, D is TRBD1 or TRBD2 (6 bases each). CDR1 is SNHLY and CDR2 is FYNNEI in the germline V gene. There are 14 residues in the CDR3. V was shortened by 11 bases and J by 2 bases, with 19 bases between the two germline ends. CDR3 protein: CAVTLEGGPYEQYF. The CDR3 DNA reads as TGTGCCGTCACCCTAGAGGGGGGCCCCTACGAGCAGTACTTC.

The chain uses TRBV21-1 and TRBJ1-1. TRBV21-1 is a pseudogene locus. The CDR3 contains 17 residues. The CDR3 here is CASSPTRFQGVGTEAFF. CDR3 sequence (DNA): TGTGCCAGCAGCCCCACCCGCTTTCAGGGGGTAGGCACTGAAGCTTTCTTT.

Only one count was recorded for this clonotype. The gene calls are TRBV13 and TRBJ2-5, with D unclear. This CDR3 spans 15 amino acids. The V gene's germline CDR1 is PRHDT and CDR2 FYEKMQ (reference sequence). Deletions cut 0 bases from V and 5 bases from J, with 13 bases between. The CDR3 bases are TGTGCCAGCAGCTTAGGCGAGGCTGGAGTGGAGACCCAGTACTTC. Protein product: CASSLGEAGVETQYF.

This clonotype was detected a few times. The rearrangement links TRBV5-5 to TRBJ2-7; D unresolved. CDR3 length: 12 amino acids. Germline lookup yields CDR1 SGHKS and CDR2 YYEKEE (reference sequence). Trimming shortened V by 4 bases and J by 4 bases, and 9 bases separated the two germline ends. The DNA for the CDR3 is TGTGCCAGCAGCAACAACGGTTACGAGCAGTACTTC. Residues: CASSNNGYEQYF.

This clonotype was counted at least ten times. The chain carries TRBV9 and TRBJ2-3; 14 bases agree with TRBD2. Unmatched junction bases numbered 3, after V lost 3 bases and J lost 3 bases. There are 16 residues in the CDR3. Looked up from germline, CDR1 is SGDLS and CDR2 is YYNGEE. CDR3 nucleotide sequence: TGTGCCAGCAGCGCGACTAGCGGGGGGGGAACAGATACGCAGTATTTT. Amino acid sequence: CASSATSGGGTDTQYF.

The chain combines TRBV15 with TRBJ1-1; maybe TRBD1 (5 bases). CDR1 and CDR2 (germline): LNHNV, YYDKDF (reference sequence). The V and J ends lost 4 bases and 1 base respectively, with 16 bases between them. CDR3 size: 16 residues. The chain's CDR3 is CATSTGSWVANTEAFF. CDR3 coding DNA: TGTGCCACCAGCACAGGGTCATGGGTAGCGAACACTGAAGCTTTCTTT.

The chain's CDR3 is CASSSGGAKQPQHF. Written as DNA, the CDR3 is TGTGCCAGCAGTTCTGGGGGGGCGAAACAGCCCCAGCATTTT. The rearrangement uses TRBV27 and TRBJ1-5, with D perhaps TRBD1 (6 bases). The CDR3 loop spans 14 amino acids. Germline-derived CDR1 and CDR2 are MNHEY and SMNVEV (reference sequence). The ends were cut back, 4 bases at V and 7 bases at J, with 14 bases in the middle.

The chain employs TRBV12-3 or TRBV12-4 and TRBJ1-2; 8 bases are a match to TRBD1. The CDR3 has 13 residues. The ends lost 7 bases at V and 3 bases at J; junction bases unmatched: 4. The CDR3 bases are TGTGCCAGCACGCAGGGGGCCGACTATGGCTACACCTTC. This encodes CASTQGADYGYTF.

The chain is built from TRBV2 and TRBJ1-2, with D possibly being TRBD1 (5 bases). The CDR3 totals 14 residues. Germline values: CDR1 SNHLY, CDR2 FYNNEI. V was clipped by 8 bases and J by 8 bases, with 21 bases between them. The CDR3 is CASESGTEDVGYTF. In DNA, the CDR3 is TGTGCCAGCGAATCCGGGACGGAAGACGTAGGCTACACCTTC.

The gene calls are TRBV5-1 and TRBJ2-2; the D gene is possibly TRBD2 (10 bases). The CDR3 covers 19 residues. Germline V gene lookup returns CDR1 SGHRS and CDR2 YFSETQ. V lost 5 bases to trimming and J lost 1 base, with 24 bases between them. CDR3: CASSGADRGLARNTGELFF. DNA for the CDR3: TGCGCCAGCAGTGGGGCGGACAGGGGACTAGCGCGGAACACCGGGGAGCTGTTTTTT.

The chain links TRBV3-1 to TRBJ1-1; D unclear. The CDR3 is 13 residues long. Germline CDR1 and CDR2: LGHDT and YNNKEL (reference sequence). V was trimmed by 0 bases and J by 3 bases, leaving 5 bases between them. Here the CDR3 reads CASSQETYTEAFF. CDR3 coding DNA: TGTGCCAGCAGCCAAGAGACCTACACTGAAGCTTTCTTT. Variable domain in full (rest from reference TRBV3-1 and TRBJ1-1): DTAVSQTPKYLVTQMGNDKSIKCEQNLGHDTMYWYKQDSKKFLKIMFSYNNKELIINETVPNRFSPKSPDKAHLNLHINSLELGDSAVYFCASSQETYTEAFFGQGTRLTVV.

The chain employs TRBV19 and TRBJ1-2; D is unresolved. The CDR3 sequence is 13 residues long. V gave up 6 bases and J gave up 5 bases, with 13 bases separating them. The germline V gene has CDR1 LNHDA and CDR2 SQIVND (reference sequence). CDR3 nucleotides: TGTGCCAGTAGCCCGGGCCGTAGTTATGGCTACACCTTC. The encoded protein is CASSPGRSYGYTF.